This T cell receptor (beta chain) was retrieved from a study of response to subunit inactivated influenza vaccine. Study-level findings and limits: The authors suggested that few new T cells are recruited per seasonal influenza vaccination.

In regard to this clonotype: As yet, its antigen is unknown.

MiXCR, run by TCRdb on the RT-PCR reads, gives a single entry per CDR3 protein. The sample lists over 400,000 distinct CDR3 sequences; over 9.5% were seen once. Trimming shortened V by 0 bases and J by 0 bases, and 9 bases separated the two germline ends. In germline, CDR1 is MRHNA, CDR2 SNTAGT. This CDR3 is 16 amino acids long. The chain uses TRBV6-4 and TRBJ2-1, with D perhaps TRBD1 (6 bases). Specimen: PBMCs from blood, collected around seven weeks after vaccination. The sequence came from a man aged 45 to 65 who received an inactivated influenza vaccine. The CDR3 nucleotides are TGTGCCAGCAGTGACTCAGGGGGTTTCTCCTACAATGAGCAGTTCTTC. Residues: CASSDSGGFSYNEQFF.